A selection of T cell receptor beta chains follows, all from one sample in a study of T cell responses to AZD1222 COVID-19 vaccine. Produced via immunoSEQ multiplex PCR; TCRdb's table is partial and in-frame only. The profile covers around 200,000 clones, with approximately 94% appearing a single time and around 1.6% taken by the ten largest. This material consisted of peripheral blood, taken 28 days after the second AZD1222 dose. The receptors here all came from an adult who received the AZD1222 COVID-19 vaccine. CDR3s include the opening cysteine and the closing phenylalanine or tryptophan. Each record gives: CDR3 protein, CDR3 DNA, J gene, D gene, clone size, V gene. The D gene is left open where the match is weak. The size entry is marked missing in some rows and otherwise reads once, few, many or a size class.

CDR3 protein: CASSNVRVEIQPQHF; CDR3 DNA: TGTGCCAGCTCCAACGTACGCGTCGAGATTCAGCCCCAGCATTTT; J gene: TRBJ1-5; D gene: .; clone size: .; V gene: TRBV18
CDR3 protein: CASSISQGPYSYNEQFF; CDR3 DNA: TGTGCCAGTAGTATTTCACAGGGGCCATACTCCTACAATGAGCAGTTCTTC; J gene: TRBJ2-1; D gene: TRBD1; clone size: .; V gene: TRBV19
CDR3 protein: CASSSLVGSPLHF; CDR3 DNA: TGCGCCAGCAGCTCCCTCGTCGGTTCACCCCTCCACTTT; J gene: TRBJ1-6; D gene: .; clone size: .; V gene: TRBV5-1
CDR3 protein: CASRDSANQPQHF; CDR3 DNA: TGTGCCAGCAGAGACAGCGCCAATCAGCCCCAGCATTTT; J gene: TRBJ1-5; D gene: .; clone size: .; V gene: TRBV12-3/TRBV12-4
CDR3 protein: CASSFLGYSGNTIYF; CDR3 DNA: TGTGCCAGCAGCTTTTTGGGTTACTCTGGAAACACCATATATTTT; J gene: TRBJ1-3; D gene: .; clone size: .; V gene: TRBV11-3
CDR3 protein: CASSLRGRTYEQYF; CDR3 DNA: TGTGCCAGCAGCTTACGCGGGAGGACCTACGAGCAGTACTTC; J gene: TRBJ2-7; D gene: TRBD2; clone size: .; V gene: TRBV11-1
CDR3 protein: CSARDNEQFF; CDR3 DNA: TGCAGTGCTAGGGATAATGAGCAGTTCTTC; J gene: TRBJ2-1; D gene: .; clone size: .; V gene: TRBV20-1
CDR3 protein: CASSDPNTDTQYF; CDR3 DNA: TGTGCCAGCAGTGATCCGAACACAGATACGCAGTATTTT; J gene: TRBJ2-3; D gene: .; clone size: .; V gene: TRBV2
CDR3 protein: CASSLDDPAGGFYEQYF; CDR3 DNA: TGTGCCAGCAGCTTAGACGATCCGGCGGGGGGATTCTACGAGCAGTACTTC; J gene: TRBJ2-7; D gene: TRBD2; clone size: .; V gene: TRBV11-2
CDR3 protein: CAISDFTSNEQFF; CDR3 DNA: TGTGCCATCAGTGACTTCACTAGCAATGAGCAGTTCTTC; J gene: TRBJ2-1; D gene: .; clone size: .; V gene: TRBV10-3
CDR3 protein: CASSSKGVSPLHF; CDR3 DNA: TGTGCCAGCAGCTCCAAGGGGGTTTCACCCCTCCACTTT; J gene: TRBJ1-6; D gene: .; clone size: .; V gene: TRBV7-9
CDR3 protein: CASSYPQGAILNTEAFF; CDR3 DNA: TGTGCCAGCAGTTACCCCCAGGGGGCAATTCTGAACACTGAAGCTTTCTTT; J gene: TRBJ1-1; D gene: TRBD1; clone size: .; V gene: TRBV6-2/TRBV6-3
CDR3 protein: CASSHGGDDNEQFF; CDR3 DNA: TGTGCCAGTAGTCACGGCGGGGACGACAATGAGCAGTTCTTC; J gene: TRBJ2-1; D gene: .; clone size: .; V gene: TRBV19
CDR3 protein: CASSPPSGLIYEQYF; CDR3 DNA: TGTGCCAGCAGTCCCCCTAGCGGGCTCATCTACGAGCAGTACTTC; J gene: TRBJ2-7; D gene: TRBD2; clone size: .; V gene: TRBV27
CDR3 protein: CASSSSRGAGTEAFF; CDR3 DNA: TGTGCCAGCAGCTCCTCCAGGGGGGCAGGCACTGAAGCTTTCTTT; J gene: TRBJ1-1; D gene: TRBD1; clone size: .; V gene: TRBV7-8
CDR3 protein: CASGLGALGDEQYF; CDR3 DNA: TGTGCTAGTGGTTTAGGCGCGTTGGGGGACGAGCAGTACTTC; J gene: TRBJ2-7; D gene: .; clone size: .; V gene: TRBV12-5
CDR3 protein: CASQRGVVYGYTF; CDR3 DNA: TGTGCCAGCCAAAGGGGTGTTGTCTATGGCTACACCTTC; J gene: TRBJ1-2; D gene: .; clone size: .; V gene: TRBV6-6
CDR3 protein: CASSVDYRGATTDTQYF; CDR3 DNA: TGTGCCAGCAGCGTCGACTACCGAGGGGCCACCACAGATACGCAGTATTTT; J gene: TRBJ2-3; D gene: .; clone size: .; V gene: TRBV9
CDR3 protein: CASSSAETSTDTQYF; CDR3 DNA: TGTGCCAGCAGCTCAGCGGAGACTAGCACAGATACGCAGTATTTT; J gene: TRBJ2-3; D gene: .; clone size: .; V gene: TRBV6-5
CDR3 protein: CASNTRGGNEKLFF; CDR3 DNA: TGTGCCAGTAATACTAGGGGAGGCAATGAAAAACTGTTTTTT; J gene: TRBJ1-4; D gene: .; clone size: .; V gene: TRBV19
CDR3 protein: CASSKGQARKAFF; CDR3 DNA: TGTGCCAGCAGCAAGGGACAGGCGCGAAAAGCTTTCTTT; J gene: TRBJ1-1; D gene: TRBD1; clone size: .; V gene: TRBV6-5
CDR3 protein: CASSALAGVDTQYF; CDR3 DNA: TGTGCCAGCAGTGCCCTAGCGGGGGTGGATACGCAGTATTTT; J gene: TRBJ2-3; D gene: TRBD2; clone size: .; V gene: TRBV6-4
CDR3 protein: CASSIGNRQGGEKLFF; CDR3 DNA: TGTGCCAGCAGCATCGGTAACCGACAGGGGGGTGAAAAACTGTTTTTT; J gene: TRBJ1-4; D gene: TRBD1; clone size: .; V gene: TRBV5-5
CDR3 protein: CASSYASDSPYGYTF; CDR3 DNA: TGTGCCAGCAGCTATGCCTCAGACAGCCCCTATGGCTACACCTTC; J gene: TRBJ1-2; D gene: .; clone size: .; V gene: TRBV7-9
CDR3 protein: CASSLDGERSTEAFF; CDR3 DNA: TGTGCCAGCAGCTTGGACGGAGAAAGAAGTACTGAAGCTTTCTTT; J gene: TRBJ1-1; D gene: .; clone size: once; V gene: TRBV5-8
CDR3 protein: CASSSGLAGGQETQYF; CDR3 DNA: TGTGCCAGCAGCTCGGGACTAGCGGGGGGACAAGAGACCCAGTACTTC; J gene: TRBJ2-5; D gene: TRBD2; clone size: .; V gene: TRBV7-2
CDR3 protein: CASRALPNQPQHF; CDR3 DNA: TGTGCCAGTAGGGCCCTGCCGAATCAGCCCCAGCATTTT; J gene: TRBJ1-5; D gene: .; clone size: .; V gene: TRBV12-3/TRBV12-4
CDR3 protein: CASSSRGPGGYTF; CDR3 DNA: TGTGCCAGCAGCTCCAGGGGGCCCGGGGGCTACACCTTC; J gene: TRBJ1-2; D gene: TRBD1; clone size: .; V gene: TRBV5-4
CDR3 protein: CASSSRGLGYEQYF; CDR3 DNA: TGTGCCAGCAGCTCCCGTGGACTAGGGTACGAGCAGTACTTC; J gene: TRBJ2-7; D gene: TRBD2; clone size: .; V gene: TRBV5-6